Listed below are T cell receptor beta chains from one sample, sequenced in a study of shared clonotypes between healthy human individuals. Libraries were prepared by immunoSEQ multiplex PCR; TCRdb keeps only in-frame clonotypes and omits some of them. The sample includes millions of clones, 95% of them seen just once. The sequenced sample was naive CD4+ T cells sorted from blood. The receptors shown here come from a man aged 18 to 35 in good health. The CDR3 runs from the conserved cysteine through the conserved F or W. D genes are given only for firm matches. A clone size is listed for some rows: how often the clone was seen (once, few, many), or a class if it is expanded.

J,size,V,D,CDR3,DNA
TRBJ1-1,-,TRBV18,-,CASSPGMANTEAFF,TGTGCCAGCTCACCCGGGATGGCGAACACTGAAGCTTTCTTT
TRBJ1-6,-,TRBV28,-,CASSLSYSPLHF,TGTGCCAGCAGTTTATCCTATTCACCCCTCCACTTT
TRBJ1-1,-,TRBV18,TRBD1,CASSPGTAEAFF,TGTGCCAGCTCACCGGGGACAGCCGAAGCTTTCTTT
TRBJ2-2,-,TRBV7-9,TRBD1,CATPRGGGTGELFF,TGTGCGACACCGCGAGGGGGCGGTACCGGGGAGCTGTTTTTT
TRBJ2-2,-,TRBV6-4,-,CASSDINTGELFF,TGTGCCAGCAGTGACATAAACACCGGGGAGCTGTTTTTT
TRBJ2-5,-,TRBV4-3,TRBD2,CASSQGSAGVGETQYF,TGCGCCAGCAGCCAAGGATCAGCGGGAGTGGGAGAGACCCAGTACTTC
TRBJ2-4,-,TRBV27,-,CASSGAGSKNIQYF,TGTGCCAGCAGTGGGGCCGGGTCCAAAAACATTCAGTACTTC
TRBJ2-7,-,TRBV9,TRBD1,CASSVSTGSAYEQYF,TGTGCCAGCAGCGTATCGACAGGGAGCGCCTACGAGCAGTACTTC
TRBJ2-3,-,TRBV5-4,-,CASSFKPSTDTQYF,TGTGCCAGCAGCTTTAAACCTAGCACAGATACGCAGTATTTT
TRBJ2-1,-,TRBV7-2,-,CASSLGLSYNEQFF,TGTGCCAGCAGCTTAGGACTCTCCTACAATGAGCAGTTCTTC
TRBJ2-3,-,TRBV18,TRBD1,CASSPQGQGSVYTQYF,TGTGCCAGCTCACCACAGGGACAGGGATCCGTTTATACGCAGTATTTT
TRBJ1-2,once,TRBV13,TRBD1,CASSSYDRAHGYTF,TGTGCCAGCAGCTCCTACGACAGGGCCCATGGCTACACCTTC
TRBJ2-7,once,TRBV7-9,-,CASSFNSPYEQYF,TGTGCCAGCAGCTTCAACAGCCCCTACGAGCAGTACTTC
TRBJ1-2,-,TRBV7-3,-,CAGFQTHGDGYTF,TGTGCCGGATTTCAGACACACGGGGATGGCTACACCTTC
TRBJ2-7,-,TRBV27,-,CASSSRDKPYEQYF,TGTGCCAGCAGCTCCCGGGACAAACCCTACGAGCAGTACTTC
TRBJ2-3,-,TRBV28,-,CASSSGLTTDTQYF,TGTGCCAGCAGTTCTGGGCTCACCACAGATACGCAGTATTTT
TRBJ2-1,-,TRBV2,-,CASSRLEDEQFF,TGTGCCAGCAGCCGTCTGGAGGATGAGCAGTTCTTC
TRBJ1-5,-,TRBV6-1,-,CASSREQIRPQHF,TGTGCCAGCAGCCGGGAACAGATACGGCCCCAGCATTTT
TRBJ2-1,-,TRBV6-1,-,CASSFGQTYYNEQFF,TGTGCCAGCAGTTTCGGACAGACCTACTACAATGAGCAGTTCTTC
TRBJ1-6,-,TRBV15,-,CATSRATGGNSPLHF,TGTGCCACCAGCAGAGCGACAGGAGGAAATTCACCCCTCCACTTT
TRBJ2-3,-,TRBV9,-,CASSVTRGTTDTQYF,TGTGCCAGCAGCGTAACCCGGGGAACCACAGATACGCAGTATTTT
TRBJ2-2,-,TRBV4-1,TRBD2,CASSQMGLRTSNTGELFF,TGCGCCAGCAGCCAAATGGGACTAAGGACCTCGAACACCGGGGAGCTGTTTTTT
TRBJ1-6,-,TRBV27,-,CASSSGHFPSSYNSPLHF,TGTGCCAGCAGTTCGGGACATTTTCCGAGCTCCTATAATTCACCCCTCCACTTT
TRBJ2-5,-,TRBV19,-,CASSTAGGQETQYF,TGTGCCAGTAGTACCGCAGGGGGGCAAGAGACCCAGTACTTC
TRBJ2-1,-,TRBV5-1,TRBD2,CASSPISGSSYNEQFF,TGCGCCAGCAGCCCGATTAGCGGGAGCTCCTACAATGAGCAGTTCTTC
TRBJ2-7,-,TRBV5-1,-,CASSLPRMRTDVSYEQYF,TGCGCCAGCAGCTTGCCCCGGATGCGGACGGACGTTTCCTACGAGCAGTACTTC
TRBJ2-7,-,TRBV13,TRBD2,CASSLLAGGPYEQYF,TGTGCCAGCAGCTTGCTAGCGGGAGGGCCCTACGAGCAGTACTTC
TRBJ2-1,-,TRBV27,-,CASSLSLRSSYNEQFF,TGTGCCAGCAGTTTATCCCTAAGGAGCTCCTACAATGAGCAGTTCTTC
TRBJ1-1,-,TRBV7-9,-,CASSLQGKNTEAFF,TGTGCCAGCAGCTTACAGGGCAAGAACACTGAAGCTTTCTTT
TRBJ1-3,-,TRBV4-3,-,CASSQEYSGNTIYF,TGCGCCAGCAGCCAGGAGTACTCTGGAAACACCATATATTTT
TRBJ2-7,-,TRBV7-2,-,CASSFEGGPYEQYF,TGTGCCAGCAGCTTTGAGGGGGGTCCCTACGAGCAGTACTTC
TRBJ2-5,once,TRBV5-6,TRBD1,CASSTSGTGGETQYF,TGTGCCAGCAGCACCTCCGGGACAGGGGGAGAGACCCAGTACTTC
TRBJ2-5,-,TRBV5-1,-,CASSSLQETQYF,TGCGCCAGCAGCAGCCTTCAAGAGACCCAGTACTTC
TRBJ1-5,once,TRBV6-1,TRBD1,CASRGTAFRNQPQHF,TGTGCCAGCAGGGGGACAGCTTTCCGGAATCAGCCCCAGCATTTT
TRBJ1-2,-,TRBV6-1,TRBD1,CASRRQGYGYTF,TGTGCCAGCAGGAGACAGGGCTATGGCTACACCTTC
TRBJ2-2,-,TRBV5-1,-,CASSSIDRSEPPRFTGELFF,TGCGCCAGCAGCTCCATCGACAGGAGCGAGCCGCCTCGGTTTACCGGGGAGCTGTTTTTT
TRBJ2-7,once,TRBV9,TRBD2,CASSVAGRGSYEQYF,TGTGCCAGCAGCGTAGCCGGGAGGGGGTCCTACGAGCAGTACTTC
TRBJ2-7,once,TRBV2,TRBD2,CASSRGGPSGGAGNEQYF,TGTGCCAGCAGCCGCGGAGGCCCTAGCGGGGGGGCCGGTAACGAGCAGTACTTC
TRBJ1-1,-,TRBV5-1,-,CASSLGRQDNTEAFF,TGCGCCAGCAGCTTGGGACGGCAGGATAACACTGAAGCTTTCTTT
TRBJ2-7,once,TRBV12-1,-,CASSFARRGRNEQYF,TGTGCCAGCAGCTTTGCTCGGCGTGGAAGGAACGAGCAGTACTTC
TRBJ2-3,-,TRBV9,-,CASSVDPSTDTQYF,TGTGCCAGCAGCGTAGATCCGAGCACAGATACGCAGTATTTT
TRBJ2-1,-,TRBV27,-,CASSRIGTLNEQFF,TGTGCCAGCAGTCGCATCGGGACTCTCAATGAGCAGTTCTTC
TRBJ2-7,-,TRBV18,TRBD2,CASSRDPMAGGPREQYF,TGTGCCAGCTCACGTGACCCTATGGCGGGAGGGCCAAGGGAGCAGTACTTC
TRBJ1-3,-,TRBV30,TRBD1,CAWSRGTISNRDTIYF,TGTGCCTGGAGCAGGGGGACTATCTCAAACCGGGACACCATATATTTT
TRBJ2-5,-,TRBV5-4,-,CASSLAGAGETQYF,TGTGCCAGCAGCTTGGCCGGGGCAGGGGAGACCCAGTACTTC
TRBJ1-1,-,TRBV30,-,CAWSLGGAVTEAFF,TGTGCCTGGAGCCTCGGGGGGGCTGTCACTGAAGCTTTCTTT